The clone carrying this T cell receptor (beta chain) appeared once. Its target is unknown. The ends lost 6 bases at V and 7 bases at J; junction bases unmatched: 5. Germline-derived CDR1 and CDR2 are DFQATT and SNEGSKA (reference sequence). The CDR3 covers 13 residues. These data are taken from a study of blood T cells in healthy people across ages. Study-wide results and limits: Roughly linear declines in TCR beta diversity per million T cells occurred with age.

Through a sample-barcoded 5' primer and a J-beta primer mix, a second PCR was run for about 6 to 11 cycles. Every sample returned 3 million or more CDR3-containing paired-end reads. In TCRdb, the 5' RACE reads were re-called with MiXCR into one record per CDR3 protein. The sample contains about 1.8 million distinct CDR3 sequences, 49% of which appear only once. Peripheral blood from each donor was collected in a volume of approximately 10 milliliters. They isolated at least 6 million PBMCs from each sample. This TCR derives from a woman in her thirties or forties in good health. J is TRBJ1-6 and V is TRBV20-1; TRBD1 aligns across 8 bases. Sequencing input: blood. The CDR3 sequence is CSATGVGNSPLHF. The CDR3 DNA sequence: TGCAGTGCGACAGGGGTCGGCAATTCACCCCTCCACTTT.